This T cell receptor beta chain was captured in a study of blood T cell repertoires in COVID-19. Study context: Italy, Spain and the United States were the sources of the convalescent and acute COVID-19 samples. PBMCs, B-cell-depleted T cells, or T cells were the source of the cDNA or gDNA that made up the material.

The data were produced by immunoSEQ multiplex PCR, yet TCRdb's version contains in-frame clones alone and is incomplete. The data contain about 400,000 clones, over 85% of them seen just once; the ten biggest clones take up less than 2%. With 4 bases removed from V and 4 bases from J, the gap between germline ends came to 10 bases. The CDR3 consists of 13 residues. This TCR was recovered from a woman aged 25 to 45 who had recovered from COVID-19. Sequencing was carried out using PBMCs or T cells enriched from blood (not recorded which). V and J are TRBV12-3 or TRBV12-4 and TRBJ1-2; D is perhaps TRBD1 (5 bases). The CDR3 spells CASSSRVSYGYTF. DNA for the CDR3: TGTGCCAGCAGTTCCAGGGTTTCCTATGGCTACACCTTC.